This T cell receptor beta chain is from a study of T cell responses to AZD1222 COVID-19 vaccine. Study observations and caveats: Baseline seropositivity characterized only six AZD1222 recipients. Repertoire sampling occurred only after the peak T cell response.

Concerning this clone: The antigen is undetermined.

Germline V gene lookup returns CDR1 SNHLY and CDR2 FYNNEI. This CDR3 comprises 11 residues. Trimming left V 2 bases short and J 8 bases short, with 6 bases between. Produced via immunoSEQ multiplex PCR; TCRdb's table is partial and in-frame only. This sample has some 180,000 clones, with just under 95% found just once. The V and J genes are TRBV2 and TRBJ1-2; D is unclear. The sample in question was peripheral blood, obtained on day 0 of AZD1222 vaccination. The sequence was collected from an adult in good health. CDR3: CASSEYTGYTF. The CDR3 bases are TGTGCCAGCAGTGAATATACAGGCTACACCTTC.